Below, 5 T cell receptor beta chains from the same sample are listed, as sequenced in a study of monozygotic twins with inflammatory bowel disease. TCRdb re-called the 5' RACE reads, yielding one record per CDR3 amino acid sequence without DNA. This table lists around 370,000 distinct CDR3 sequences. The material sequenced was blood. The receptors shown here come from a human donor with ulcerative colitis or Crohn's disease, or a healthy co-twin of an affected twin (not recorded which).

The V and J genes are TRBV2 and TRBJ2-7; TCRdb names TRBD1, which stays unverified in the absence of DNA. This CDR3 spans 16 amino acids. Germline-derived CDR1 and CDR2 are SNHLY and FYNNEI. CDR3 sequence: CASSRRGARASYEQYF.

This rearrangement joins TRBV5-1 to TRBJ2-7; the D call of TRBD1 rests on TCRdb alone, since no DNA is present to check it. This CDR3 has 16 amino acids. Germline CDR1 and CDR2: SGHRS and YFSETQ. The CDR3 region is CASSLARTVGTYEQYF.

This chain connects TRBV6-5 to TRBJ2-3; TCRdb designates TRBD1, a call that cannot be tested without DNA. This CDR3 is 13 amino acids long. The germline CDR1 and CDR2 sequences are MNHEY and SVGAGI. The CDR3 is CASSPQEIDTQYF.

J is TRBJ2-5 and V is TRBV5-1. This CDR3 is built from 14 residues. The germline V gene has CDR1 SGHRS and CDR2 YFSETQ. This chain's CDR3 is CASSLVGDQETQYF.

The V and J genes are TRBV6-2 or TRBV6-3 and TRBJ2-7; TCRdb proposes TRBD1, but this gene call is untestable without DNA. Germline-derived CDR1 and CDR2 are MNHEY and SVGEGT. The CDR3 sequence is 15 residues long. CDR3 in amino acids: CASSYVQTGTYEQYF.